The 20 T cell receptor beta chains below were found in one sample sequenced in a study of T cell responses to AZD1222 COVID-19 vaccine (dated by TCRdb to the early 2020s). The method was the immunoSEQ multiplex PCR assay. TCRdb obtained this table from immuneACCESS and retained in-frame rearrangements with V and J assigned. These tables miss some clones; where compared with another copy, unresolved V genes account for less than half of the shortfall, and the remainder is unexplained. The sample table contains 95,000 to 150,000 clones; only one count was recorded for 90% of them. The top ten constitute approximately 4.5% of the sample. According to the study, the label for this sample's time point signals: baseline before first vaccination. The sample's treatment or condition label, in plain terms: meningococcal conjugate vaccine given as trial control. This sample comprised peripheral blood, obtained on day 0 of MenACWY control vaccination. Receptors originate from an adult in good health.

The chain combines TRBV3-1 (or the pseudogene TRBV3-2) with TRBJ2-2; perhaps TRBD2 as D (5 bases). V was shortened by 6 bases and J by 6 bases, with 17 bases between the two germline ends. Germline V gene sequence: CDR1 LGHDT, CDR2 YNNKEL (reference sequence). The CDR3 extends over 15 amino acids. The CDR3 loop is CASSPGPNGAGELFF. In DNA, the CDR3 is TGTGCCAGCAGTCCCGGGCCGAACGGGGCCGGGGAGCTGTTTTTT.

The count of this clone is one. The gene calls are TRBV28 and TRBJ1-1, with D possibly TRBD1 on 5 matching bases. Trimming removed 8 bases from V and 6 bases from J, with 19 bases in between. Germline loops: CDR1 MDHEN, CDR2 SYDVKM. The CDR3 loop spans 14 amino acids. The CDR3 is CASFGGWVMAEAFF. CDR3 nucleotides: TGTGCCAGCTTTGGGGGATGGGTGATGGCTGAAGCTTTCTTT.

The chain has TRBV7-2 and TRBJ1-4, with D hard to call. V lost 2 bases and J lost 7, with 14 bases in between. Germline V gene sequence: CDR1 SGHTA, CDR2 FQGNSA. The CDR3 totals 15 residues. CDR3 DNA: TGTGCCAGCAGCTTAAGTAGTGGGCTGGGTGAAAAACTGTTTTTT. It yields the protein CASSLSSGLGEKLFF.

This chain joins TRBV28 and TRBJ1-1; possible D gene TRBD1, 5 bases. V was shortened by 5 bases and J by 11 bases, with 24 bases between the two germline ends. CDR1 is MDHEN, CDR2 SYDVKM, per germline. The CDR3 consists of 15 residues. The CDR3 is CASSLTVGRIQDAFF. Here the CDR3 DNA reads TGTGCCAGCAGTCTGACAGTTGGGCGCATCCAGGATGCTTTCTTT.

This clone appeared a single time. The genes are TRBV7-8 and TRBJ2-1; 8 bases line up with TRBD1. The germline gives CDR1 SGHVS, CDR2 FQNEAQ. With V trimmed by 4 bases and J by 3 bases, 8 bases remained unmatched. The CDR3 is made up of 16 amino acids. This chain's CDR3 is CASSSRGQAYYNEQFF. CDR3 in DNA: TGTGCCAGCAGCTCCCGGGGACAGGCATACTACAATGAGCAGTTCTTC.

CDR3 in amino acids: CASSFGSGREQYF. The CDR3 bases are TGTGCCAGCAGCTTTGGGAGTGGGCGGGAGCAGTACTTC. V is TRBV7-2 and J is TRBJ2-7, with D possibly being TRBD2 (5 bases). Trimming took 3 bases from V and 7 from J, leaving 13 bases between them. Per germline, CDR1 SGHTA and CDR2 FQGNSA. The CDR3 extends over 13 amino acids.

The chain couples TRBV19 to TRBJ2-2; D is ambiguous. V was trimmed by 0 bases and J by 6 bases, leaving 5 bases between them. The CDR3 has 13 amino acids. Germline CDR1 is LNHDA and CDR2 is SQIVND (reference sequence). CDR3 amino acids: CASSIDSPGELFF. Here the CDR3 DNA reads TGTGCCAGTAGTATAGATTCACCCGGGGAGCTGTTTTTT.

This clone was observed a single time. The rearrangement links TRBV3-1 (or the pseudogene TRBV3-2) to TRBJ1-5; D call uncertain. The CDR3 runs 15 residues. CDR1 is LGHDT, CDR2 YNNKEL, per germline (reference sequence). V lost 0 bases and J lost 3, with 9 bases in between. The CDR3 here is CASSQDGRLNQPQHF. DNA of the CDR3: TGTGCCAGCAGCCAAGATGGACGGCTCAATCAGCCCCAGCATTTT.

The CDR3 here is CASSGDRANSPLHF. DNA of the CDR3: TGTGCCAGCAGCGGGGACAGGGCAAATTCACCCCTCCACTTT. The chain carries TRBV2 and TRBJ1-6; TRBD1 matches at 9 bases. V shed 6 bases, J shed 7 bases, and the junction held 4 bases outside the gene matches. The CDR3 totals 14 residues. Per germline, CDR1 SNHLY and CDR2 FYNNEI.

The chain joins TRBV28 to TRBJ2-1; the match to TRBD1 covers 9 bases. CDR1 is MDHEN and CDR2 is SYDVKM in the germline V gene. There are 15 residues in the CDR3. V was pared by 5 bases and J by 6 bases, with 8 bases of the junction left unmatched. This CDR3 is CASSVVTGGFNEQFF. The CDR3 DNA reads as TGTGCCAGCAGTGTTGTGACAGGGGGTTTCAATGAGCAGTTCTTC.

The sample holds a few counts of this clone. The V call is TRBV5-1, the J call TRBJ2-5; 8 bases fit TRBD2. Germline CDR1 is SGHRS and CDR2 is YFSETQ. The CDR3 length is 16 residues. The V segment lost 5 bases and the J segment 3 bases; nucleotides outside the gene matches: 12. The CDR3 DNA is TGCGCCAGCAGGATGGGAGCGGGGGCCCAAGAAGAGACCCAGTACTTC. The encoded protein is CASRMGAGAQEETQYF.

The chain links TRBV6-5 to TRBJ2-5, with 7 positions matching TRBD1. V was pared by 5 bases and J by 2 bases, with 5 bases of the junction left unmatched. CDR3 length: 14 amino acids. CDR1 MNHEY and CDR2 SVGAGI come from the germline V gene. The CDR3 sequence: CASSRPGQQETQYF. The CDR3 bases are TGTGCCAGCAGTAGACCGGGACAGCAAGAGACCCAGTACTTC.

This sequence joins TRBV5-5 and TRBJ2-6; D remains unclear. Germline loops: CDR1 SGHKS, CDR2 YYEKEE (reference sequence). This CDR3 is 15 amino acids long. Trimming left V 3 bases short and J 1 base short, with 8 bases between. The CDR3 protein is CASSYPGSGANVLTF. Written as DNA, the CDR3 is TGTGCCAGCAGCTATCCCGGGTCTGGGGCCAACGTCCTGACTTTC. The whole variable domain, filled in from reference TRBV5-5 and TRBJ2-6, reads DAGVTQSPTHLIKTRGQQVTLRCSPISGHKSVSWYQQVLGQGPQFIFQYYEKEERGRGNFPDRFSARQFPNYSSELNVNALLLGDSALYLCASSYPGSGANVLTFGAGSRLTVL.

Concerning this clone: Other DNA sequences in the same sample also yield this CDR3. The chain has TRBV5-6 and TRBJ1-6; D is ambiguous. Germline CDR1 reads SGHDT; CDR2 reads YYEEEE. The CDR3 runs 16 residues. The V and J ends lost 0 bases and 0 bases respectively, with 7 bases between them. DNA for the CDR3: TGTGCCAGCAGCTTGGGGCCAAGCTCCTATAATTCACCCCTCCACTTT. It codes for CASSLGPSSYNSPLHF.

This chain links TRBV5-8 with TRBJ1-2, with 9 positions matching TRBD1. The ends lost 5 bases at V and 8 bases at J; junction bases unmatched: 19. CDR3 length equals 17 residues. Germline CDR1 SGHTS, CDR2 YDEGEE. For the CDR3, the DNA is TGTGCCAGCAGAGTACAGGGGGCCCTGCTTATCCTAGGGGGCTACACCTTC. Translated, it gives CASRVQGALLILGGYTF. The full variable domain, in which reference TRBV5-8 and TRBJ1-2 provide the parts outside the CDR3, is EAGVTQSPTHLIKTRGQQATLRCSPISGHTSVYWYQQALGLGLQFLLWYDEGEERNRGNFPPRFSGRQFPNYSSELNVNALELEDSALYLCASRVQGALLILGGYTFGSGTRLTVV.

The chain uses TRBV9 and TRBJ2-2; weak D call: TRBD2 (6 bases). The CDR3 sequence is 15 residues long. The germline V gene has CDR1 SGDLS and CDR2 YYNGEE. V gave up 0 bases and J gave up 6 bases, with 12 bases separating them. The CDR3 nucleotides read TGTGCCAGCAGCGTAGGGAGGGGCAGATCCGGGGAGCTGTTTTTT. Amino acid sequence: CASSVGRGRSGELFF.

This sequence joins TRBV2 and TRBJ2-1; D unclear. Germline V gives CDR1 SNHLY, CDR2 FYNNEI. This CDR3 comprises 12 residues. The V gene lost 10 bases and the J gene lost 6 bases, with 13 bases spanning the gap. This CDR3 is CATNPQPNEQFF. CDR3 DNA sequence: TGTGCCACCAACCCCCAGCCCAATGAGCAGTTCTTC.

The CDR3 DNA is TGCAGTGCTAGTGATGCTAGGGACGTGTACGAGCAGTACTTC. Translated: CSASDARDVYEQYF. V is TRBV20-1 and J is TRBJ2-7; perhaps D is TRBD1 or TRBD2 (5 bases each). V lost 3 bases to trimming and J lost 4 bases, with 16 bases between them. This CDR3 is built from 14 residues. Germline V gene lookup returns CDR1 DFQATT and CDR2 SNEGSKA (reference sequence).

The chain links TRBV27 to TRBJ2-3; D call uncertain. This CDR3 is 15 amino acids long. The germline V gene encodes CDR1 MNHEY and CDR2 SMNVEV (reference sequence). V lost 7 bases and J lost 0, with 14 bases in between. In nucleotides, the CDR3 is TGTGCCAGCACTTCTGACGGTTCTAGCACAGATACGCAGTATTTT. Residues: CASTSDGSSTDTQYF.

The chain employs TRBV4-2 and TRBJ2-1; D gene uncertain. Germline V CDR1 and CDR2: LGHNA, YNFKEQ. The CDR3 is 13 amino acids. The V end lost 8 bases, the J end lost 2 bases, and 10 bases lay between the germline ends. CDR3 DNA: TGTGCCAGCGCCCCAACAACCTACAATGAGCAGTTCTTC. Translated, it gives CASAPTTYNEQFF.